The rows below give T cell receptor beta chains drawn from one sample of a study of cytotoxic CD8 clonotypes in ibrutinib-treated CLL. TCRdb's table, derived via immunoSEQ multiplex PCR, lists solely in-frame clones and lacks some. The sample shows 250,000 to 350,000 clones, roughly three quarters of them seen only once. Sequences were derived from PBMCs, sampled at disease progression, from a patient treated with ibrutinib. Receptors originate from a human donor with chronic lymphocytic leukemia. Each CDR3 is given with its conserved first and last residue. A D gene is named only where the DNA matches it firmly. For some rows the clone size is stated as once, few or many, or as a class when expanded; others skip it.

cdr3_nt: TGTGCCAGCAGTTTTAGGACAGGGGCGTTGAGGGATGAGCAGTTCTTC; cdr3_aa: CASSFRTGALRDEQFF; v_call: TRBV28; d_call: TRBD1; cdr3_length: 16; clone_size: .; j_call: TRBJ2-1
cdr3_nt: TGTGCCAGCAGCCAAGAGTTGCGGAACTATGGCTACACCTTC; cdr3_aa: CASSQELRNYGYTF; v_call: TRBV4-2; d_call: .; cdr3_length: 14; clone_size: .; j_call: TRBJ1-2
cdr3_nt: TGTGCCAGCAGCCAAGAACTAGACACTGAAGCTTTCTTT; cdr3_aa: CASSQELDTEAFF; v_call: TRBV14; d_call: .; cdr3_length: 13; clone_size: .; j_call: TRBJ1-1
cdr3_nt: TGTGCCAGCATCGACTACCTCTACAATGAGCAGTTCTTC; cdr3_aa: CASIDYLYNEQFF; v_call: TRBV28; d_call: .; cdr3_length: 13; clone_size: .; j_call: TRBJ2-1
cdr3_nt: TGTGCCAGCAGCTTAGGCGTCTCTAACACCGGGGAGCTGTTTTTT; cdr3_aa: CASSLGVSNTGELFF; v_call: TRBV7-8; d_call: .; cdr3_length: 15; clone_size: .; j_call: TRBJ2-2
cdr3_nt: TGTGCCAGTAGTTCAGGCGTCTATGGCTACACCTTC; cdr3_aa: CASSSGVYGYTF; v_call: TRBV19; d_call: .; cdr3_length: 12; clone_size: .; j_call: TRBJ1-2
cdr3_nt: TGTGCCAGCAGCCCTATGATGGGGGGCAATCAGCCCCAGCATTTT; cdr3_aa: CASSPMMGGNQPQHF; v_call: TRBV6-6; d_call: .; cdr3_length: 15; clone_size: few; j_call: TRBJ1-5
cdr3_nt: TGTGCCAGCAGTTTGTGGACTAGCGGCACAGATACGCAGTATTTT; cdr3_aa: CASSLWTSGTDTQYF; v_call: TRBV27; d_call: TRBD2; cdr3_length: 15; clone_size: .; j_call: TRBJ2-3
cdr3_nt: TGCGCCAGCAAGGCGGCGGGAGGGCCGCACGAGCAGTACTTC; cdr3_aa: CASKAAGGPHEQYF; v_call: TRBV5-1; d_call: TRBD2; cdr3_length: 14; clone_size: .; j_call: TRBJ2-7
cdr3_nt: TGCGCCAGCAGCCAAGATTCGCTAGCGGGGATAAGCTCCTACGAGCAGTACTTC; cdr3_aa: CASSQDSLAGISSYEQYF; v_call: TRBV4-3; d_call: TRBD2; cdr3_length: 18; clone_size: .; j_call: TRBJ2-7
cdr3_nt: TGTGCCAGCAGTGGTCCTGAGTATTCACCCCTCCACTTT; cdr3_aa: CASSGPEYSPLHF; v_call: TRBV2; d_call: .; cdr3_length: 13; clone_size: once; j_call: TRBJ1-6
cdr3_nt: TGTGCCAGCAGCGTAGTGTCGGGAGTTCTAGGGTACAATGAGCAGTTCTTC; cdr3_aa: CASSVVSGVLGYNEQFF; v_call: TRBV9; d_call: .; cdr3_length: 17; clone_size: .; j_call: TRBJ2-1
cdr3_nt: TGTGCCAGCCATCTTTCGAGGGGGACAGATACGCAGTATTTT; cdr3_aa: CASHLSRGTDTQYF; v_call: TRBV18; d_call: .; cdr3_length: 14; clone_size: .; j_call: TRBJ2-3
cdr3_nt: TGTGCCAGCAGTTTCGGGTACCAAGAGACCCAGTACTTC; cdr3_aa: CASSFGYQETQYF; v_call: TRBV27; d_call: .; cdr3_length: 13; clone_size: few; j_call: TRBJ2-5
cdr3_nt: TGTGCCAGCAGCGTAGCTCTACACCCAGGGGGCACTGAAGCTTTCTTT; cdr3_aa: CASSVALHPGGTEAFF; v_call: TRBV9; d_call: TRBD1; cdr3_length: 16; clone_size: .; j_call: TRBJ1-1
cdr3_nt: TGTGCCAGCAGTGGACTTGGTGCCGAGACCCAGTACTTC; cdr3_aa: CASSGLGAETQYF; v_call: TRBV2; d_call: .; cdr3_length: 13; clone_size: .; j_call: TRBJ2-5
cdr3_nt: TGCAGTTGCAGTCCCGGCAATGAGCAGTTCTTC; cdr3_aa: CSCSPGNEQFF; v_call: TRBV29-1; d_call: .; cdr3_length: 11; clone_size: .; j_call: TRBJ2-1
cdr3_nt: TGTGCCAGCAGTTACTCGGCGGGAGTTTACACCGGGGAGCTGTTTTTT; cdr3_aa: CASSYSAGVYTGELFF; v_call: TRBV6-5; d_call: TRBD2; cdr3_length: 16; clone_size: .; j_call: TRBJ2-2
cdr3_nt: TGTGCCAGCAGTCCAGCCTGGGGCTACGAGCAGTACTTC; cdr3_aa: CASSPAWGYEQYF; v_call: TRBV5-6; d_call: .; cdr3_length: 13; clone_size: .; j_call: TRBJ2-7
cdr3_nt: TGTGCCATCAGTGAGGGACGCGGGGTTGAAAAACTGTTTTTT; cdr3_aa: CAISEGRGVEKLFF; v_call: TRBV10-3; d_call: .; cdr3_length: 14; clone_size: .; j_call: TRBJ1-4
cdr3_nt: TGTGCCAGCAGCCCACAGGGCTCCTTCGACTATGGCTACACCTTC; cdr3_aa: CASSPQGSFDYGYTF; v_call: TRBV7-9; d_call: .; cdr3_length: 15; clone_size: once; j_call: TRBJ1-2
cdr3_nt: TGTGCCAGCAGTTTATCGCCACCTCAGTTCGGGACTAGCGGGAGTAGGACAGATACGCAGTATTTT; cdr3_aa: CASSLSPPQFGTSGSRTDTQYF; v_call: TRBV27; d_call: TRBD2; cdr3_length: 22; clone_size: .; j_call: TRBJ2-3
cdr3_nt: TGTGCCAGTAGTATACCGGGGGGGGACTATGGCTACACCTTC; cdr3_aa: CASSIPGGDYGYTF; v_call: TRBV19; d_call: .; cdr3_length: 14; clone_size: .; j_call: TRBJ1-2
cdr3_nt: TGCAGCGTTGAGGGACTAGCGGCCCCATACGAGCAGTACTTC; cdr3_aa: CSVEGLAAPYEQYF; v_call: TRBV29-1; d_call: TRBD2; cdr3_length: 14; clone_size: .; j_call: TRBJ2-7
cdr3_nt: TGTGCCAGCAGTTACAGGCAGGGAGGGGCCAATTCACCCCTCCACTTT; cdr3_aa: CASSYRQGGANSPLHF; v_call: TRBV6-5; d_call: .; cdr3_length: 16; clone_size: .; j_call: TRBJ1-6
cdr3_nt: TGCGCCAGCAGCCAAGGACAGGGGGGAACCTACGAGCAGTACTTC; cdr3_aa: CASSQGQGGTYEQYF; v_call: TRBV4-1; d_call: TRBD1; cdr3_length: 15; clone_size: .; j_call: TRBJ2-7
cdr3_nt: TGCGCCAGCAGCTTATCTCTAGGGGATGCCGGGGAGCTGTTTTTT; cdr3_aa: CASSLSLGDAGELFF; v_call: TRBV5-1; d_call: .; cdr3_length: 15; clone_size: .; j_call: TRBJ2-2
cdr3_nt: TGTGCCAGCAGTGGCACAGGGAAGCGGGGTGAAAAACTGTTTTTT; cdr3_aa: CASSGTGKRGEKLFF; v_call: TRBV28; d_call: .; cdr3_length: 15; clone_size: .; j_call: TRBJ1-4
cdr3_nt: TGTGCCAGCAGGAAGGACAGGGGGCCCTACGAGCAGTACTTC; cdr3_aa: CASRKDRGPYEQYF; v_call: TRBV6-5; d_call: TRBD1; cdr3_length: 14; clone_size: .; j_call: TRBJ2-7
cdr3_nt: TGTGCTAGTGGCCGGGACCAGGGTGAAGCTTTCTTT; cdr3_aa: CASGRDQGEAFF; v_call: TRBV12-5; d_call: .; cdr3_length: 12; clone_size: .; j_call: TRBJ1-1
cdr3_nt: TGCAGCGTTGAAGGGGGGCCCGGCACAGATACGCAGTATTTT; cdr3_aa: CSVEGGPGTDTQYF; v_call: TRBV29-1; d_call: .; cdr3_length: 14; clone_size: .; j_call: TRBJ2-3
cdr3_nt: TGTGCCAGTAGTATTGCGGCAGCGAACACCGGGGAGCTGTTTTTT; cdr3_aa: CASSIAAANTGELFF; v_call: TRBV19; d_call: .; cdr3_length: 15; clone_size: .; j_call: TRBJ2-2
cdr3_nt: TGTGCCAGCAGTTACCCAGTAAGGGCTAACTATGGCTACACCTTC; cdr3_aa: CASSYPVRANYGYTF; v_call: TRBV6-6; d_call: .; cdr3_length: 15; clone_size: .; j_call: TRBJ1-2
cdr3_nt: TGTGCCAGCAGTGATCTAGGGGGAGGCACAGATACGCAGTATTTT; cdr3_aa: CASSDLGGGTDTQYF; v_call: TRBV25-1; d_call: .; cdr3_length: 15; clone_size: .; j_call: TRBJ2-3
cdr3_nt: TGTGCCAGCAGCTCTCCTTGGCGGGAGGACGGGGAGCTGTTTTTT; cdr3_aa: CASSSPWREDGELFF; v_call: TRBV7-9; d_call: TRBD2; cdr3_length: 15; clone_size: .; j_call: TRBJ2-2
cdr3_nt: TGCGCCAGCAGCTTGGTAACAGGGGTTATGTACGAGCAGTACTTC; cdr3_aa: CASSLVTGVMYEQYF; v_call: TRBV5-1; d_call: TRBD1; cdr3_length: 15; clone_size: .; j_call: TRBJ2-7
cdr3_nt: TGTGCCATCAGTGAGGCCCGGGTGGGAGGTGGGGCCAACGTCCTGACTTTC; cdr3_aa: CAISEARVGGGANVLTF; v_call: TRBV10-3; d_call: .; cdr3_length: 17; clone_size: .; j_call: TRBJ2-6
cdr3_nt: TGCAGCGCCGGCTACAGGGGGCCTCAACCCTTCTCCTACAATGAGCAGTTCTTC; cdr3_aa: CSAGYRGPQPFSYNEQFF; v_call: TRBV29-1; d_call: TRBD1; cdr3_length: 18; clone_size: .; j_call: TRBJ2-1
cdr3_nt: TGCAGCGTTCCAACCGGCACCGGGGAGCTGTTTTTT; cdr3_aa: CSVPTGTGELFF; v_call: TRBV29-1; d_call: .; cdr3_length: 12; clone_size: .; j_call: TRBJ2-2
cdr3_nt: TGCAGCGTTGAAGGACTAGCGGGAGCCTACGAGCAGTACTTC; cdr3_aa: CSVEGLAGAYEQYF; v_call: TRBV29-1; d_call: TRBD2; cdr3_length: 14; clone_size: .; j_call: TRBJ2-7
cdr3_nt: TGTGCCAGCAGCGTGATAGCGGGAGGTCGAGAGACCCAGTACTTC; cdr3_aa: CASSVIAGGRETQYF; v_call: TRBV7-9; d_call: TRBD2; cdr3_length: 15; clone_size: .; j_call: TRBJ2-5
cdr3_nt: TGTGCCAGCAGCGTAGGGGACAGGGGATCAAACTATGGCTACACCTTC; cdr3_aa: CASSVGDRGSNYGYTF; v_call: TRBV9; d_call: TRBD1; cdr3_length: 16; clone_size: .; j_call: TRBJ1-2
cdr3_nt: TGCGCCAGCAGCATAGGGCCGGACAGGAGGAATGAGCAGTTCTTC; cdr3_aa: CASSIGPDRRNEQFF; v_call: TRBV5-1; d_call: TRBD1; cdr3_length: 15; clone_size: .; j_call: TRBJ2-1
cdr3_nt: TGTGCCAGCAGGGCGACAGGACCGAACACTGAAGCTTTCTTT; cdr3_aa: CASRATGPNTEAFF; v_call: TRBV28; d_call: .; cdr3_length: 14; clone_size: .; j_call: TRBJ1-1
cdr3_nt: TGTGCCAGTAGTCCCATAGGGACAGGGCCAAATGAAAAACTGTTTTTT; cdr3_aa: CASSPIGTGPNEKLFF; v_call: TRBV19; d_call: TRBD1; cdr3_length: 16; clone_size: .; j_call: TRBJ1-4
cdr3_nt: TGTGCCAGCAGTTACTCCCGGACTAGCGCAGATACGCAGTATTTT; cdr3_aa: CASSYSRTSADTQYF; v_call: TRBV6-5; d_call: TRBD2; cdr3_length: 15; clone_size: once; j_call: TRBJ2-3
cdr3_nt: TGTGCCAGCAGCCTCCGGGACAGGGAGGAAGGCGGCTACACCTTC; cdr3_aa: CASSLRDREEGGYTF; v_call: TRBV13; d_call: TRBD1; cdr3_length: 15; clone_size: .; j_call: TRBJ1-2
cdr3_nt: TGTGCCAGCAGCGTTGGCGGGGCTAGCACAGATACGCAGTATTTT; cdr3_aa: CASSVGGASTDTQYF; v_call: TRBV9; d_call: .; cdr3_length: 15; clone_size: .; j_call: TRBJ2-3
cdr3_nt: TGCAGTGCTCTGACTGGCTACGAGCAGTACTTC; cdr3_aa: CSALTGYEQYF; v_call: TRBV20-1; d_call: .; cdr3_length: 11; clone_size: .; j_call: TRBJ2-7
cdr3_nt: TGCGCCAGCAGCCAAGGACTAATCCCCACGCAGTATTTT; cdr3_aa: CASSQGLIPTQYF; v_call: TRBV4-3; d_call: .; cdr3_length: 13; clone_size: .; j_call: TRBJ2-3
cdr3_nt: TGTGCCAGCAGGGCGGGAGAGGGGTACGAGCAGTACTTC; cdr3_aa: CASRAGEGYEQYF; v_call: TRBV7-6; d_call: TRBD2; cdr3_length: 13; clone_size: .; j_call: TRBJ2-7
cdr3_nt: TGCAGCGTTGAGAGGTCAGCGTACCAAGAGACCCAGTACTTC; cdr3_aa: CSVERSAYQETQYF; v_call: TRBV29-1; d_call: .; cdr3_length: 14; clone_size: .; j_call: TRBJ2-5
cdr3_nt: TGCGCCAGCAGTCAATTTCGGGCGACAGGGGTCTACGAGCAGTACTTC; cdr3_aa: CASSQFRATGVYEQYF; v_call: TRBV23-1; d_call: TRBD1; cdr3_length: 16; clone_size: .; j_call: TRBJ2-7
cdr3_nt: TGCGCCAAGATACGAGGGGCGGGGGCCGACCATTCCTACGAGCAGTACTTC; cdr3_aa: CAKIRGAGADHSYEQYF; v_call: TRBV10-1; d_call: .; cdr3_length: 17; clone_size: .; j_call: TRBJ2-7
cdr3_nt: TGTGCCATCAGCAGGGACAGGGGGTTTTACGAGCAGTACTTC; cdr3_aa: CAISRDRGFYEQYF; v_call: TRBV10-3; d_call: TRBD1; cdr3_length: 14; clone_size: .; j_call: TRBJ2-7
cdr3_nt: TGTGCCAGCAGCTTGTTGGGACACCTCTACAATGAGCAGTTCTTC; cdr3_aa: CASSLLGHLYNEQFF; v_call: TRBV5-4; d_call: .; cdr3_length: 15; clone_size: .; j_call: TRBJ2-1